These 11 T cell receptor beta chains share one sample of origin, sequenced in a study of T cell clonality in common variable immunodeficiency (dated by TCRdb to about 2015). Library construction relied on the immunoSEQ multiplex PCR assay. This is the immuneACCESS table as TCRdb keeps it, with only in-frame sequences that have V and J called. A part of the clones is gone; compared with another copy, unresolved V genes explain less than half, and the rest is unexplained. There are about 45,000 clones in this sample, and none of them is a singleton. The ten largest clones take up approximately 0.68% of the sample. Sequenced: peripheral blood mononuclear cells. The receptors come from a person between 18 and 75 years old in good health.

This clone was seen more than once but under ten times. Partial CDR3 DNA: TGTGCCAGTAGGAGTACTAGCGGGGCTCATACC. Its protein product is CASRSTSGAHT. The full CDR3 is CASRSTSGAHTYTF. This chain uses TRBV19 with TRBJ1-2; D is perhaps TRBD1 (5 bases). The read terminates 3 residues ahead of where the CDR3 ends, so the germline J gene completes it. CDR1 and CDR2 (germline): LNHDA, SQIVND (reference sequence). This CDR3 spans 14 amino acids.

This clone showed up many times. CDR3 residues: CASSSLGVNTEAFF. The CDR3 bases that were read are TGTGCCAGCAGTTCCCTCGGGGTGAACACTGAA. V is TRBV27 and J is TRBJ1-1; D call uncertain. The read falls 3 residues short of the CDR3 end, and the missing part is taken from the germline J gene. Germline lookup yields CDR1 MNHEY and CDR2 SMNVEV (reference sequence). V was pared by 4 bases and J by 0 bases, with 9 bases between. The CDR3 is 14 residues long.

This clone has a count of ten or more. The read ends 3 residues shy of where the CDR3 ends; the end is completed using the germline J gene. The rearrangement links TRBV5-1 to TRBJ1-2; D perhaps matches TRBD1 (6 bases). The CDR3 loop spans 15 amino acids. V lost 0 bases to trimming and J lost 5 bases, with 14 bases between them. CDR1 SGHRS and CDR2 YFSETQ come from the germline V gene. CDR3 bases read: TGCGCCAGCAGCTTGGCACAGGGCTCAATGTATGGC. This codes for CASSLAQGSMYG. The full-length CDR3 reads as CASSLAQGSMYGYTF.

The sample holds many counts of this clone. Read coverage stops 3 residues before the CDR3 terminus; the germline J gene supplies the remainder. Different DNA sequences within this sample yield the same CDR3. The chain employs TRBV6-2 or TRBV6-3 and TRBJ2-7, with D uncertain. The V gene lost 4 bases and the J gene lost 2 bases, with 9 bases spanning the gap. The germline V gene has CDR1 MNHEY and CDR2 SVGEGT. This CDR3 region has 13 residues. CDR3: CASSLLETYEQYF. CDR3 DNA, as far as it was read: TGTGCCAGCAGTTTATTAGAAACCTACGAG.

This clone was counted ten times or more. The sequenced fragment ends 3 residues before the CDR3 boundary, so the rest is inferred from the germline J gene. The chain links TRBV2 to TRBJ1-6; TRBD1 aligns across 8 bases. Germline loops: CDR1 SNHLY, CDR2 FYNNEI. Unmatched junction bases numbered 12, after V lost 8 bases and J lost 9 bases. This CDR3 region has 15 residues. The CDR3 DNA, read in part, is TGTGCCAGCGTGCCTGACGGACAGGGACCTTCACCC. Protein sequence: CASVPDGQGPSP. The whole CDR3 protein is CASVPDGQGPSPLHF.

This clone has at least ten counts. Read data end 3 residues before the CDR3 end; the end is taken from the germline J gene. V gene TRBV5-4 combines with J gene TRBJ1-2; TRBD1 is a possible D gene (6 bases). CDR1 and CDR2 (germline): SGHNT, YYREEE (reference sequence). The CDR3 spans 14 residues. The sequenced CDR3 bases are TGTGCCAGCAGCTTACTGGGGGCGCGTGAAGGC. Its translation is CASSLLGAREG. In full, the CDR3 is CASSLLGAREGYTF.

This clone was picked up many times. The read terminates 3 residues before the CDR3 end, so the remaining end is supplied by the germline J gene. The chain joins TRBV5-1 to TRBJ1-1, with TRBD1 as a possible D gene (5 bases). The length of the CDR3 is 14 residues. Germline V gene data show CDR1 as SGHRS and CDR2 as YFSETQ. V dropped 5 bases and J dropped 3 bases, with 14 bases sitting between them. The sequenced part of the CDR3 DNA is TGCGCCAGCAGGTCTCAGGGCGGTGACACTGAA. Encoded protein: CASRSQGGDTE. The full CDR3 protein is CASRSQGGDTEAFF.

At least ten counts were recorded for this clone. Read coverage stops 3 residues before the CDR3 terminus; the germline J gene supplies the remainder. V and J are TRBV4-1 and TRBJ2-7; the match to TRBD1 covers 8 bases. In germline, CDR1 is MGHRA, CDR2 YSYEKL. The CDR3 is 15 amino acids. V lost 3 bases and J lost 5; bases outside the gene matches: 9. The part of the CDR3 DNA that was read is TGCGCCAGCAGCCAGGACCCCGGACAGGGTAACGAG. Its translation is CASSQDPGQGNE. The CDR3 in full is CASSQDPGQGNEQYF.

This clone came up many times. The read falls 3 residues short of the CDR3 end, and the missing part is taken from the germline J gene. The J gene is TRBJ1-1, the V gene TRBV19; possible D gene TRBD1, 6 bases. Germline values: CDR1 LNHDA, CDR2 SQIVND (reference sequence). Trimming pared 5 bases from V and 2 bases from J, leaving 18 bases between. This CDR3 comprises 16 residues. The chain's CDR3 is CASSPPLEGQNTEAFF. CDR3 DNA (partial): TGTGCCAGTAGTCCGCCCCTTGAGGGACAAAACACTGAA. Filled out from reference TRBV19 and TRBJ1-1, the complete variable domain reads DGGITQSPKYLFRKEGQNVTLSCEQNLNHDAMYWYRQDPGQGLRLIYYSQIVNDFQKGDIAEGYSVSREKKESFPLTVTSAQKNPTAFYLCASSPPLEGQNTEAFFGQGTRLTVV.

This clone was observed many times. The read ends 3 residues before the CDR3 terminus; that terminus is restored from the germline J gene. This sequence joins TRBV29-1 and TRBJ2-7; no reliable D call. V lost 3 bases and J lost 3, with 9 bases in between. The CDR3 has 12 residues. Germline V CDR1 and CDR2: SQVTM, ANQGSEA. The CDR3 loop is CSVEAPNYEQYF. CDR3 bases read: TGCAGCGTTGAGGCACCCAACTACGAG.

This clone appeared many times. The CDR3 is cut off 3 residues early in the read; its end comes from the germline J gene. The V and J genes are TRBV12-3 or TRBV12-4 and TRBJ2-5, with 8 bases identical to TRBD2. Unmatched junction bases numbered 5, after V lost 7 bases and J lost 4 bases. The CDR3 length is 13 residues. The CDR3 sequence: CASTPGGLETQYF. The CDR3 DNA, read in part, is TGTGCCAGCACCCCGGGGGGGCTAGAGACC.